Presented here are 21 T cell receptor beta chains from one specimen sequenced in a study of blood T cell repertoires in COVID-19. Sequencing was performed with immunoSEQ multiplex PCR; in TCRdb, only in-frame clones are kept and a portion is missing. This sample has just over 300,000 clones, with around 92% found just once. What was sequenced was peripheral blood. The source of these receptors is a woman aged 25 to 39 with COVID-19, enrolled during active disease.

This rearrangement joins TRBV2 to TRBJ2-3; 15 nucleotides agree with TRBD2. The CDR3 is made up of 15 amino acids. Germline loops: CDR1 SNHLY, CDR2 FYNNEI. The V gene end was trimmed by 5 bases and the J gene end by 5 bases; junction bases not matched to a gene: 2. The CDR3 sequence: CASSPGLAGGDTQYF. CDR3 DNA sequence: TGTGCCAGCAGTCCGGGACTAGCGGGGGGAGATACGCAGTATTTT.

The gene calls are TRBV7-2 and TRBJ1-3; D possibly corresponds to TRBD1 (5 bases). The CDR3 covers 14 residues. Trimming took 1 base from V and 2 from J, leaving 6 bases between them. Per the germline V gene, CDR1 is SGHTA and CDR2 is FQGNSA. The DNA for the CDR3 is TGTGCCAGCAGCTTAGGACAGCCTGGAAACACCATATATTTT. Residues: CASSLGQPGNTIYF. Together with reference TRBV7-2 and TRBJ1-3, the CDR3 gives the full variable domain: GAGVSQSPSNKVTEKGKDVELRCDPISGHTALYWYRQSLGQGLEFLIYFQGNSAPDKSGLPSDRFSAERTGGSVSTLTIQRTQQEDSAVYLCASSLGQPGNTIYFGEGSWLTVV.

The V and J genes are TRBV2 and TRBJ1-4; no clear D gene. Trimming removed 8 bases at V and 2 bases at J, with 9 bases between. The length of the CDR3 is 13 residues. Germline lookup yields CDR1 SNHLY and CDR2 FYNNEI. This chain's CDR3 is CASSFVTNEKLFF. Written as DNA, the CDR3 is TGTGCCAGCTCGTTTGTTACTAATGAAAAACTGTTTTTT.

The gene calls are TRBV27 and TRBJ2-2, with D possibly TRBD2 on 5 matching bases. Looked up from germline, CDR1 is MNHEY and CDR2 is SMNVEV (reference sequence). Trimming shortened V by 2 bases and J by 3 bases, and 7 bases separated the two germline ends. The CDR3 covers 14 residues. CDR3 in amino acids: CASSLRTYTGELFF. The CDR3 DNA follows: TGTGCCAGCAGTTTAAGGACTTACACCGGGGAGCTGTTTTTT.

The V gene is TRBV3-1 (or the pseudogene TRBV3-2), the J gene TRBJ1-1; 7 bases are shared with TRBD1. The CDR3 runs 15 residues. V was clipped by 4 bases and J by 5 bases; unmatched bases: 10. The germline gives CDR1 LGHDT, CDR2 YNNKEL (reference sequence). CDR3: CASSLPGGGKTEAFF. In DNA, the CDR3 is TGTGCCAGCAGCCTCCCGGGAGGGGGCAAGACTGAAGCTTTCTTT.

A single count supports this clone. V and J are TRBV7-2 and TRBJ2-6, with D uncertain. With 5 bases removed from V and 1 base from J, the gap between germline ends came to 12 bases. CDR1 is SGHTA, CDR2 FQGNSA, per germline. This CDR3 region has 16 residues. In nucleotides, the CDR3 is TGTGCCAGCAGCCCCTCGGGTTTGTCTGGGGCCAACGTCCTGACTTTC. It translates to CASSPSGLSGANVLTF. The whole variable domain, filled in from reference TRBV7-2 and TRBJ2-6, reads GAGVSQSPSNKVTEKGKDVELRCDPISGHTALYWYRQSLGQGLEFLIYFQGNSAPDKSGLPSDRFSAERTGGSVSTLTIQRTQQEDSAVYLCASSPSGLSGANVLTFGAGSRLTVL.

This clone was seen only once. The V and J genes are TRBV12-5 and TRBJ2-5; no firm D call. The CDR3 has 13 amino acids. Trimming took 5 bases from V and 1 from J, leaving 8 bases between them. Germline-derived CDR1 and CDR2 are LGHNT and FRNRAP. The CDR3 here is CASGLGGQETQYF. DNA of the CDR3: TGTGCTAGTGGTCTAGGCGGCCAAGAGACCCAGTACTTC. The full variable domain, its missing parts supplied by reference TRBV12-5 and TRBJ2-5, is DARVTQTPRHKVTEMGQEVTMRCQPILGHNTVFWYRQTMMQGLELLAYFRNRAPLDDSGMPKDRFSAEMPDATLATLKIQPSEPRDSAVYFCASGLGGQETQYFGPGTRLLVL.

V is TRBV7-2 and J is TRBJ2-3; possibly TRBD2 for D (5 bases). In germline, CDR1 is SGHTA, CDR2 FQGNSA. Trimming removed 1 base at V and 4 bases at J, with 12 bases between. The CDR3 spans 15 residues. The CDR3 region is CASSLGFTGSDTQYF. CDR3 bases: TGTGCCAGCAGCTTAGGGTTTACGGGGTCAGATACGCAGTATTTT.

The genes are TRBV30 and TRBJ1-2, with D tentatively TRBD1 (6 bases). The CDR3 runs 13 residues. The V gene lost 3 bases and the J gene lost 4 bases, with 12 bases spanning the gap. The germline CDR1 and CDR2 sequences are GTSNPN and SVGIG (reference sequence). The chain's CDR3 is CAWRGALGYGYTF. The CDR3 nucleotides are TGTGCCTGGAGGGGGGCCCTGGGCTATGGCTACACCTTC.

This clone was detected once. V gene TRBV27 combines with J gene TRBJ2-2; 8 bases map to TRBD2. V dropped 1 base and J dropped 5; count of bases not matched to a gene: 9. The CDR3 is 17 residues long. Germline loops: CDR1 MNHEY, CDR2 SMNVEV (reference sequence). The CDR3 nucleotides are TGTGCCAGCAGTTTATACCCTCCCGGGACTAGTACCGGGGAGCTGTTTTTT. Its translation is CASSLYPPGTSTGELFF.

The chain uses TRBV2 and TRBJ1-1; TRBD1 aligns across 8 bases. From germline, CDR1 is SNHLY and CDR2 FYNNEI. V lost 8 bases, J lost 5 bases, and 4 bases stayed unmatched. This CDR3 contains 12 residues. The CDR3 here is CASRTGWTEAFF. CDR3 sequence (DNA): TGTGCCAGCCGGACAGGGTGGACTGAAGCTTTCTTT.

CDR3 protein: CASHSFINTEAFF. CDR3 DNA sequence: TGTGCCAGCCATTCATTCATTAACACTGAAGCTTTCTTT. The chain recombines TRBV6-5 with TRBJ1-1; D gene unclear. The V and J ends lost 8 bases and 2 bases respectively, with 12 bases between them. The CDR3 length is 13 residues. Germline V gene data show CDR1 as MNHEY and CDR2 as SVGAGI.

The chain has TRBV19 and TRBJ1-1; 8 positions match TRBD1. Germline V gene sequence: CDR1 LNHDA, CDR2 SQIVND (reference sequence). The CDR3 loop spans 14 amino acids. V shed 8 bases, J shed 7 bases, and the junction held 12 bases outside the gene matches. CDR3 DNA sequence: TGTGCCAGTGCTCCGGGACAGGAAAGACATGAAGCTTTCTTT. It encodes CASAPGQERHEAFF.

The chain has TRBV10-3 and TRBJ1-2; 10 bases map to TRBD1. Looked up from germline, CDR1 is ENHRY and CDR2 is SYGVKD. With V trimmed by 4 bases and J by 7 bases, 3 bases remained unmatched. The CDR3 covers 13 residues. The CDR3 bases are TGTGCCATCAGTGGACAGGGGGCGCTTGGCTACACCTTC. The encoded protein is CAISGQGALGYTF.

The chain uses TRBV18 and TRBJ1-6, with a possible D match to TRBD1 (6 bases). The CDR3 consists of 15 residues. CDR1 and CDR2 (germline): KGHSH, LQKENI. The V end lost 3 bases, the J end lost 7 bases, and 13 bases lay between the germline ends. This CDR3 reads CASSPNPGHNSPLHF. The CDR3 nucleotides are TGTGCCAGCTCACCGAACCCGGGACACAATTCACCCCTCCACTTT.

The chain employs TRBV24-1 and TRBJ2-7; TRBD2 matches 11 bases. This CDR3 comprises 17 residues. The J segment lost 4 bases and the V segment lost 0 bases, leaving 7 bases of the junction unmatched. In germline, CDR1 is KGHDR, CDR2 SFDVKD. The CDR3 region is CATSDLGTSGSVYEQYV. CDR3 nucleotides: TGTGCCACCAGTGATTTGGGGACTAGCGGTAGCGTATACGAGCAGTACGTC.

This chain uses TRBV7-8 with TRBJ2-7, with 7 bases matching TRBD2. Losses at the gene ends were 7 bases for V and 6 bases for J; bases not matched to a gene: 21. This CDR3 has 17 residues. Per germline, CDR1 SGHVS and CDR2 FQNEAQ. The CDR3, as DNA: TGTGCCAGCAAACCCCAGGGAGAAAGCGGGGCCTCGGGCGAGCAGTACTTC. This sequence encodes CASKPQGESGASGEQYF.

The rearrangement links TRBV28 to TRBJ2-3; D is unresolved. The germline V gene encodes CDR1 MDHEN and CDR2 SYDVKM. CDR3 length: 12 residues. Trimming cost V 5 bases and J 5 bases, with 8 bases left between them. The CDR3 here is CASSQAGDTQYF. CDR3 coding DNA: TGTGCCAGCAGTCAAGCTGGAGATACGCAGTATTTT. The full variable domain, completed using reference TRBV28 and TRBJ2-3, is DVKVTQSSRYLVKRTGEKVFLECVQDMDHENMFWYRQDPGLGLRLIYFSYDVKMKEKGDIPEGYSVSREKKERFSLILESASTNQTSMYLCASSQAGDTQYFGPGTRLTVL.

This chain connects TRBV7-2 to TRBJ1-6, with TRBD1 as a possible D gene (5 bases). CDR3 length: 15 amino acids. CDR1 and CDR2 from the germline V gene are SGHTA and FQGNSA. V dropped 1 base and J dropped 4 bases, with 8 bases sitting between them. This chain's CDR3 is CASSLESGYNSPLHF. Here the CDR3 DNA reads TGTGCCAGCAGCTTAGAATCAGGGTATAATTCACCCCTCCACTTT.

This chain connects TRBV5-3 to TRBJ2-1; D is ambiguous. TRBV5-3 falls under the ORF class, with uncertain function. The CDR3 is made up of 14 amino acids. V was clipped by 0 bases and J by 8 bases, with 12 bases between them. CDR3 region: CARSLGISQDEQFF. CDR3 DNA: TGTGCCAGAAGCTTGGGTATCTCCCAGGATGAGCAGTTCTTC.

Written as DNA, the CDR3 is TGTGCCAGCAGCGGGGGGGAAGGCCCGAATGAGCAGTTCTTC. Encoded protein: CASSGGEGPNEQFF. V and J are TRBV11-1 and TRBJ2-1, with 7 bases lining up with TRBD2. The CDR3 runs to 14 residues. Losses at the gene ends were 5 bases for V and 7 bases for J; bases not matched to a gene: 8. In germline, CDR1 is SGHAT, CDR2 FQDESV (reference sequence).